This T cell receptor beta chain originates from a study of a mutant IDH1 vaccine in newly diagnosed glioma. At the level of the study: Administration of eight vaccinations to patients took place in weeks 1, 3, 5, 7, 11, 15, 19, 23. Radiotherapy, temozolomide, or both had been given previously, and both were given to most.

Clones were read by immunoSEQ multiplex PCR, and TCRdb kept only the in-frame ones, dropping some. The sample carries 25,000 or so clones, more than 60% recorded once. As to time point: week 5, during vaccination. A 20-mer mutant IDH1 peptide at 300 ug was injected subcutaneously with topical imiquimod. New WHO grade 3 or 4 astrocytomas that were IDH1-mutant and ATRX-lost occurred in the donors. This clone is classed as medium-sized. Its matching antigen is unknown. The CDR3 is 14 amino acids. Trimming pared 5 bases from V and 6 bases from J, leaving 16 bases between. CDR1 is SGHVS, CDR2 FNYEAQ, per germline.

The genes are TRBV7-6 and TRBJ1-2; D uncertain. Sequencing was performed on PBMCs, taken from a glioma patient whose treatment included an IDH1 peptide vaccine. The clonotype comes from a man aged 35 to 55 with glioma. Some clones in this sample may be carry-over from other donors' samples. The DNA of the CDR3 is TGTGCCAGCAGCCATTCGACCGGGGTTGATGGCTACACCTTC. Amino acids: CASSHSTGVDGYTF.